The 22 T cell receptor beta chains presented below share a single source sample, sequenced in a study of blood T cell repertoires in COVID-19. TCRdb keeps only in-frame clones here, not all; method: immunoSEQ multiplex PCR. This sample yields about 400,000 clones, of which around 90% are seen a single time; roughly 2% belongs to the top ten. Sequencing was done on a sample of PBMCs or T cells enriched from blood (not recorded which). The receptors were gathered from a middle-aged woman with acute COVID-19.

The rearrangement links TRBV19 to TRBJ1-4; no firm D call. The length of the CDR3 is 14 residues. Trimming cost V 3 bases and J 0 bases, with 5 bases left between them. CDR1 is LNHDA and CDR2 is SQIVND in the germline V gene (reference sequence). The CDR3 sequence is CASSIRTTNEKLFF. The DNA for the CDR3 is TGTGCCAGTAGTATCAGGACAACTAATGAAAAACTGTTTTTT.

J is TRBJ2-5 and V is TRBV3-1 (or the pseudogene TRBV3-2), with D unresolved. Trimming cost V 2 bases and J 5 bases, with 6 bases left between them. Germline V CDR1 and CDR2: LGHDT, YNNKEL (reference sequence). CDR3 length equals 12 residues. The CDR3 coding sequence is TGTGCCAGCAGCCAACCCGGGGAGACCCAGTACTTC. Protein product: CASSQPGETQYF.

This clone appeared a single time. This CDR3 is CASRFLSDYWKTQYF. CDR3 nucleotide sequence: TGTGCAAGTCGCTTTTTATCGGACTATTGGAAGACCCAGTACTTC. V and J are TRBV12-2 and TRBJ2-5; the D call of TRBD2 is as the table states it, not checked on the DNA. TRBV12-2 has pseudogene status. The CDR3 loop spans 15 amino acids.

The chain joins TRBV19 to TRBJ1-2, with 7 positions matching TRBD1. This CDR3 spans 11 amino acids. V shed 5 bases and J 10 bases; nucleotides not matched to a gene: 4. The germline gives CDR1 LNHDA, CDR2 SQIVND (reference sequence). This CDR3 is CASSLGQVYTF. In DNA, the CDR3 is TGTGCCAGTAGTCTCGGACAGGTCTACACCTTC.

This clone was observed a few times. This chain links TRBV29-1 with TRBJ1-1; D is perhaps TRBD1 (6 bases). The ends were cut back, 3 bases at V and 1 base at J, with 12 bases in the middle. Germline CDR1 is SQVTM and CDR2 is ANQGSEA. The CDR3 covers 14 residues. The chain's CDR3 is CSVEVGQQNTEAFF. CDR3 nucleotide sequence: TGCAGCGTTGAGGTAGGACAGCAGAACACTGAAGCTTTCTTT.

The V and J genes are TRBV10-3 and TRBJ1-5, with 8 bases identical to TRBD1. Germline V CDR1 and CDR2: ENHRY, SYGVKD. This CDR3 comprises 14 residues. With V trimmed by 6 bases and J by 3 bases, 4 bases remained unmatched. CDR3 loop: CAISGQGSNQPQHF. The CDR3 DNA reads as TGTGCCATCAGCGGACAGGGCTCCAATCAGCCCCAGCATTTT.

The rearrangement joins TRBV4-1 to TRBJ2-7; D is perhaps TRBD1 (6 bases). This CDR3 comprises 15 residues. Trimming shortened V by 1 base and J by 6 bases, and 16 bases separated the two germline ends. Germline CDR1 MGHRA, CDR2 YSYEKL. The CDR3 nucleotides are TGCGCCAGCAGCCAAGTTTGGCCAGGGGAGCTCGAGCAGTACTTC. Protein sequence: CASSQVWPGELEQYF.

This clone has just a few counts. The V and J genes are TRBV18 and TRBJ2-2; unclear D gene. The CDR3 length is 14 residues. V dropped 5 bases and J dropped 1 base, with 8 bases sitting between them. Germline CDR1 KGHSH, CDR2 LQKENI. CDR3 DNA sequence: TGTGCCAGCTCAGAGCTTCTGAACACCGGGGAGCTGTTTTTT. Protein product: CASSELLNTGELFF.

CDR3 nucleotides: TGTGCCAGCAGCCGGGACTCCAACACCGGGGAGCTGTTTTTT. It is translated as CASSRDSNTGELFF. This chain joins TRBV7-7 and TRBJ2-2; D is perhaps TRBD2 (6 bases). Trimming left V 5 bases short and J 2 bases short, with 9 bases between. The CDR3 runs 14 residues. The V gene's germline CDR1 is SSHAT and CDR2 FNYEAQ (reference sequence).

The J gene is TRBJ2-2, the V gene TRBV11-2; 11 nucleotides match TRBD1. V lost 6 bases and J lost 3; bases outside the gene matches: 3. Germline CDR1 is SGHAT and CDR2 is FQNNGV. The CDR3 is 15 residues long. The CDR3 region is CASRRTGGHTGELFF. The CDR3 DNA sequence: TGTGCCAGCAGGCGGACAGGGGGCCACACCGGGGAGCTGTTTTTT.

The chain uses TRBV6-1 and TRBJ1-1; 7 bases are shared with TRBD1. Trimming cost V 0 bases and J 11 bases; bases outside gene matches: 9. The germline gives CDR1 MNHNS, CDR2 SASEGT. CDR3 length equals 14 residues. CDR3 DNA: TGTGCCAGCAGTGAAGCCCCAGGGCGAGGGGGCGCTTTCTTT. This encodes CASSEAPGRGGAFF.

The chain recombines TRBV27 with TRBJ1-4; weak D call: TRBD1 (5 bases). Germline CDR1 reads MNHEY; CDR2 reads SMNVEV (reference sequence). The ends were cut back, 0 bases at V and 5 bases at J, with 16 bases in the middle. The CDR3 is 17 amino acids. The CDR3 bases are TGTGCCAGCAGTTTATCGGAGTTGACAGCTATGAATGAAAAACTGTTTTTT. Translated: CASSLSELTAMNEKLFF.

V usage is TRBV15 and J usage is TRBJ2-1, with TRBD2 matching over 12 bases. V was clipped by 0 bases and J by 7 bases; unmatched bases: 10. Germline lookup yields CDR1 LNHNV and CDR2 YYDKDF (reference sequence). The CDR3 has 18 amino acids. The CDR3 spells CATSRDPLLAGGRNEQFF. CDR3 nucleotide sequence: TGTGCCACCAGCAGAGACCCGTTGCTAGCGGGGGGGCGGAATGAGCAGTTCTTC.

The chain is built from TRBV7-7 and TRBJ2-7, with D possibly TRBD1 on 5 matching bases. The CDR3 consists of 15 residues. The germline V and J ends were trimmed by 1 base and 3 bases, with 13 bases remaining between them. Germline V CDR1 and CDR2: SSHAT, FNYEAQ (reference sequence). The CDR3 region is CASSLGRKGDYEQYF. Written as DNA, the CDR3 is TGTGCCAGCAGCTTAGGAAGGAAAGGGGACTACGAGCAGTACTTC.

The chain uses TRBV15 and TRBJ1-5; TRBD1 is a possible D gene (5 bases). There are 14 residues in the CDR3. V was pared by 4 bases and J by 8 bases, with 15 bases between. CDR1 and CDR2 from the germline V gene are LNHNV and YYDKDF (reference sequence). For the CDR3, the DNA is TGTGCCACCAGCACCAACAAGGGGTTGGAGCCCCAGCATTTT. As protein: CATSTNKGLEPQHF. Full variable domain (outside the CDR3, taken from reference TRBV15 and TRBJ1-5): DAMVIQNPRYQVTQFGKPVTLSCSQTLNHNVMYWYQQKSSQAPKLLFHYYDKDFNNEADTPDNFQSRRPNTSFCFLDIRSPGLGDTAMYLCATSTNKGLEPQHFGDGTRLSIL.

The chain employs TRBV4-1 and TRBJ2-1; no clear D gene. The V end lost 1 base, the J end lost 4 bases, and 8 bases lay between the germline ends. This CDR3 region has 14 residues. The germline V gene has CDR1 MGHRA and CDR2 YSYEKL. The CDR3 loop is CASSQAMAYNEQFF. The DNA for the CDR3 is TGCGCCAGCAGCCAAGCAATGGCATACAATGAGCAGTTCTTC.

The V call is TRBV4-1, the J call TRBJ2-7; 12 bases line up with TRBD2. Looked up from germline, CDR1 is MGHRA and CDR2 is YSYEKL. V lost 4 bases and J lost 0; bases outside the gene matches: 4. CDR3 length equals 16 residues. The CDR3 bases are TGCGCCAGCAGCCCGGGGGGACTAGCGGGCTCCTACGAGCAGTACTTC. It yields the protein CASSPGGLAGSYEQYF.

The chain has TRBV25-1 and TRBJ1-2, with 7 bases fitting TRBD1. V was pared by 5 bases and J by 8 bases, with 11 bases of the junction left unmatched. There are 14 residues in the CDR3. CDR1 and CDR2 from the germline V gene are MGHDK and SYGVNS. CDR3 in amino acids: CASSPEGAGRGYTF. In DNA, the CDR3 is TGTGCCAGCAGTCCCGAGGGGGCAGGGCGCGGCTACACCTTC.

The DNA of the CDR3 is TGTGCCAGCAGGGCGACGGGGGGTCCCTACGAGCAGTACTTC. Its protein product is CASRATGGPYEQYF. The V and J genes are TRBV2 and TRBJ2-7; 7 bases are shared with TRBD2. Trimming cost V 6 bases and J 2 bases; bases outside gene matches: 7. The germline CDR1 and CDR2 sequences are SNHLY and FYNNEI. The CDR3 is made up of 14 amino acids.

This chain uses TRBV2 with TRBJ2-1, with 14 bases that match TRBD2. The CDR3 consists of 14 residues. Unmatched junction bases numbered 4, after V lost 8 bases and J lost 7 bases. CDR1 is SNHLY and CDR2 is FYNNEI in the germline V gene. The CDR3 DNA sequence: TGTGCCAGCCTTCGACTAGCGGGGGGGAATGAGCAGTTCTTC. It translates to CASLRLAGGNEQFF. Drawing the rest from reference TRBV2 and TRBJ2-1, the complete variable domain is EPEVTQTPSHQVTQMGQEVILRCVPISNHLYFYWYRQILGQKVEFLVSFYNNEISEKSEIFDDQFSVERPDGSNFTLKIRSTKLEDSAMYFCASLRLAGGNEQFFGPGTRLTVL.

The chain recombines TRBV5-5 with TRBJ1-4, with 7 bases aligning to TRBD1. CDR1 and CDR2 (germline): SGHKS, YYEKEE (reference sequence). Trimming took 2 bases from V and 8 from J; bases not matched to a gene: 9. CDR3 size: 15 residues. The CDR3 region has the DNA TGTGCCAGCAGCTTTTTCGGACAGGCGGGGGAAAAACTGTTTTTT. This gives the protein CASSFFGQAGEKLFF.

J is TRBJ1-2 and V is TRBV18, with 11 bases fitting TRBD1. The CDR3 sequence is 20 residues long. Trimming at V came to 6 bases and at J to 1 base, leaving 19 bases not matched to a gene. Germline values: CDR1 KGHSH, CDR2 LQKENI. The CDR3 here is CASSLPYTGQGAAFNYGYTF. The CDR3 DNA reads TGTGCCAGCTCCTTACCCTACACAGGACAGGGGGCAGCTTTTAACTATGGCTACACCTTC.